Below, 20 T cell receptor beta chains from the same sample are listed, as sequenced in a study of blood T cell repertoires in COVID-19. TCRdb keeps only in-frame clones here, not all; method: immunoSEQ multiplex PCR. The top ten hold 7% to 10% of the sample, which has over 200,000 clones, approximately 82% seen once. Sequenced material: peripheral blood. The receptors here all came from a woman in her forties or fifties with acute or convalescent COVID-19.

Written as DNA, the CDR3 is TGTGCCACCAGTGATCTCCCAACTAGCGGGAGCTACAATGAGCAGTTCTTC. Its translation is CATSDLPTSGSYNEQFF. The rearrangement links TRBV24-1 to TRBJ2-1; 11 nucleotides agree with TRBD2. This CDR3 spans 17 amino acids. Germline assignment: CDR1 KGHDR and CDR2 SFDVKD. V shed 3 bases and J 3 bases; nucleotides not matched to a gene: 6.

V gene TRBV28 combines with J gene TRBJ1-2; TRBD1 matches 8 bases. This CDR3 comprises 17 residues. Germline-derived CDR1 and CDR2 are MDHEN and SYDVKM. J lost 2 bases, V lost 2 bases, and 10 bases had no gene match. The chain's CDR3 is CASSLRLRTGFNYGYTF. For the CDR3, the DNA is TGTGCCAGCAGTTTACGGCTGCGGACAGGGTTCAACTATGGCTACACCTTC.

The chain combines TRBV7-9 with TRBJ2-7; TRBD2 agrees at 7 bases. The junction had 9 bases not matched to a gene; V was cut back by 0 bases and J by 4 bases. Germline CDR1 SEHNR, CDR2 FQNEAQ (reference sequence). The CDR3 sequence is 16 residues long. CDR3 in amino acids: CASSLALASGIYEQYF. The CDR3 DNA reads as TGTGCCAGCAGCTTAGCGCTGGCTAGCGGAATATACGAGCAGTACTTC.

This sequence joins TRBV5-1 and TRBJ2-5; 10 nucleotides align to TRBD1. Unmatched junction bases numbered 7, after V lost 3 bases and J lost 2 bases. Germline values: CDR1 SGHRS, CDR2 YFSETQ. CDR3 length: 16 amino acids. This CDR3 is CASSWADRGGQETQYF. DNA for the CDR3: TGCGCCAGCAGCTGGGCGGACAGGGGGGGGCAAGAGACCCAGTACTTC.

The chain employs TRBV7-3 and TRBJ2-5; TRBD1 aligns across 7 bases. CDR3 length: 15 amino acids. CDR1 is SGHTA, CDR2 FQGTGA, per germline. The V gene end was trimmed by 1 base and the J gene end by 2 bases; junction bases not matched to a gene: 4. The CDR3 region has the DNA TGTGCCAGCAGCTTAAGAGGGGGCTCGCAAGAGACCCAGTACTTC. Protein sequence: CASSLRGGSQETQYF.

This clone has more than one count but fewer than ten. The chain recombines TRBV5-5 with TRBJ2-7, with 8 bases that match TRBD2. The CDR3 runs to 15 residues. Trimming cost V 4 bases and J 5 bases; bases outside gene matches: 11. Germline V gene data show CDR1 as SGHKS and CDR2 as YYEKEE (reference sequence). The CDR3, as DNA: TGTGCCAGCAGCCTGGGGCGGGAGGAAGGAAACGAGCAGTACTTC. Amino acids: CASSLGREEGNEQYF.

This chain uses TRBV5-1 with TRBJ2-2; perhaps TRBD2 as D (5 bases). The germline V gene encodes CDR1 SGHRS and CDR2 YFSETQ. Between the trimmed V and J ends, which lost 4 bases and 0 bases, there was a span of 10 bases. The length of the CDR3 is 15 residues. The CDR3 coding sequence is TGCGCCAGCAGCCCGGGGTACTCGAACACCGGGGAGCTGTTTTTT. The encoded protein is CASSPGYSNTGELFF.

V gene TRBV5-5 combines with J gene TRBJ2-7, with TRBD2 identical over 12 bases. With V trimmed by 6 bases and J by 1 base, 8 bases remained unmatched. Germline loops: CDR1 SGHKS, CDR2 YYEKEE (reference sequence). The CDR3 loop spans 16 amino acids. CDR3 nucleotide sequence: TGTGCCAGCACCCTTCCTAGCGGGAGGGGTTCCTACGAGCAGTACTTC. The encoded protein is CASTLPSGRGSYEQYF.

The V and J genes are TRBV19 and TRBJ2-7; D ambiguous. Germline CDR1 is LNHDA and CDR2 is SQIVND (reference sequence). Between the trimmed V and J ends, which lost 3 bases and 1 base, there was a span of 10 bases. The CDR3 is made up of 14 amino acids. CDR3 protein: CASSIAQTSYEQYF. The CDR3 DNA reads TGTGCCAGTAGTATCGCGCAGACATCCTACGAGCAGTACTTC.

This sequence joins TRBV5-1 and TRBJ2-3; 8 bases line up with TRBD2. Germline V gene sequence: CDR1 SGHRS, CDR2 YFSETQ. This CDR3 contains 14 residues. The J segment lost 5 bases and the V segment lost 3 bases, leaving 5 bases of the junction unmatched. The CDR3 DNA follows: TGCGCCAGCAGCTCAGACAGCGGGAGAGATACGCAGTATTTT. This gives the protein CASSSDSGRDTQYF.

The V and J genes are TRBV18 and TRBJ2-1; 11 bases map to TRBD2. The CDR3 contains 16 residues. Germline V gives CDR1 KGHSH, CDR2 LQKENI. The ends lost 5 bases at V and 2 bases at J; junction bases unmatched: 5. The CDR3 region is CASSLTSGVTYNEQFF. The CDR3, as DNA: TGTGCCAGCTCATTGACTAGCGGGGTAACCTACAATGAGCAGTTCTTC.

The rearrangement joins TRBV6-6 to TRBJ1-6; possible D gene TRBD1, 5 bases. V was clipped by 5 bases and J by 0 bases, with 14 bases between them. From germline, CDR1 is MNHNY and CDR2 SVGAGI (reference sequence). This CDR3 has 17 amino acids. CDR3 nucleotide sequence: TGTGCCAGCAGTCCGACAGTTCAGAGCTCCTATAATTCACCCCTCCACTTT. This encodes CASSPTVQSSYNSPLHF.

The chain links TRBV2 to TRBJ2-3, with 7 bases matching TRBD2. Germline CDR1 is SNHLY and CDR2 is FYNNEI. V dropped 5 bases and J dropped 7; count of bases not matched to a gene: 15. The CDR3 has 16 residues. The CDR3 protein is CASSHGGGGSRNTQYF. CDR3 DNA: TGTGCCAGCAGTCACGGCGGGGGAGGGAGCCGAAATACGCAGTATTTT.

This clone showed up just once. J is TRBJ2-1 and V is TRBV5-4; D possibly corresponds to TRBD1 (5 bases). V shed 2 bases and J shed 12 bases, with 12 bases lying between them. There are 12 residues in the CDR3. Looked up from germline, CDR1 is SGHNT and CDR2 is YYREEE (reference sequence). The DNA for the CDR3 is TGTGCCAGCAGCTTCCAGGGTCTTGGGCAGTTCTTC. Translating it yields CASSFQGLGQFF.

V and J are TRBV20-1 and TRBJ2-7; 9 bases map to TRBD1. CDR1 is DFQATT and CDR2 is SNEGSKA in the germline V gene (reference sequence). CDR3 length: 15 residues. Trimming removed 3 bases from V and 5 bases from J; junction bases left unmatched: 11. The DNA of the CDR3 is TGCAGTGCTAGTCACTACCGGGACAGGGTCGACGAGCAGTACTTC. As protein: CSASHYRDRVDEQYF.

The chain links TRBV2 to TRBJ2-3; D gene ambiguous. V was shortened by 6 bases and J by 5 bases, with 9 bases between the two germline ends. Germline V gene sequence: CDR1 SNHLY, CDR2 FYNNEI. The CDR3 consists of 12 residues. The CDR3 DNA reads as TGTGCCAGCAGGATTAGAGTAGATACGCAGTATTTT. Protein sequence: CASRIRVDTQYF.

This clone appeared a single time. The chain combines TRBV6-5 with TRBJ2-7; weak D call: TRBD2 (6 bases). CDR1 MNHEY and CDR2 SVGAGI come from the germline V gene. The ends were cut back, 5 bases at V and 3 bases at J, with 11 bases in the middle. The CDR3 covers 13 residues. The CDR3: CASSNRGYYEQYF. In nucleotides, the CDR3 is TGTGCCAGCAGTAACCGGGGGTACTACGAGCAGTACTTC.

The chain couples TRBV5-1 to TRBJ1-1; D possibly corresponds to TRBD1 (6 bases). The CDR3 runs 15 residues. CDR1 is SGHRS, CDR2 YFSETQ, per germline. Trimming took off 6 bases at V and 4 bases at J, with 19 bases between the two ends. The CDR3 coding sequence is TGCGCCAGCACCGTAGGACAGCCTGGAGGCACTGAAGCTTTCTTT. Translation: CASTVGQPGGTEAFF.

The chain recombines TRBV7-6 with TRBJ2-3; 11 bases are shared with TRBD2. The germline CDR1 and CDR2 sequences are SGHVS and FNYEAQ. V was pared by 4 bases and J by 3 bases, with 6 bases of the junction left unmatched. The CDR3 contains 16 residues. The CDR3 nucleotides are TGTGCCAGCAGCTCAACTAGCGGGAGTTTGACAGATACGCAGTATTTT. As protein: CASSSTSGSLTDTQYF.

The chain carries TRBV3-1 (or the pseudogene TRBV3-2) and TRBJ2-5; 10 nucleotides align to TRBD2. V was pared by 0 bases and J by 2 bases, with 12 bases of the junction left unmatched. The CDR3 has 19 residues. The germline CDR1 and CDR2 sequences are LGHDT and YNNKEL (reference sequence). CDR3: CASSQDWDRLAGPQETQYF. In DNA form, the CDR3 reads TGTGCCAGCAGCCAAGATTGGGACAGACTAGCGGGCCCGCAAGAGACCCAGTACTTC.